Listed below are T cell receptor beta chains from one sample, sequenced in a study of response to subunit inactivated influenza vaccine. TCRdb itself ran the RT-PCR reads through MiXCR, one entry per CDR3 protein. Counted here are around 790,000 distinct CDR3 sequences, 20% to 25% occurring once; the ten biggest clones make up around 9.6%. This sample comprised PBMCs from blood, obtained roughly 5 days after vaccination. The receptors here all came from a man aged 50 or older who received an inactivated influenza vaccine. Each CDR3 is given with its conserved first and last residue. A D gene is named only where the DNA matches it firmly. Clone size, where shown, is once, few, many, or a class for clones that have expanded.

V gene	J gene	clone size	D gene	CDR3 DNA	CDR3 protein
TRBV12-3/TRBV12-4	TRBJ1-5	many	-	TGTGCCAGCAGTTTGGGAGGCGTAAGCAATCAGCCCCAGCATTTT	CASSLGGVSNQPQHF
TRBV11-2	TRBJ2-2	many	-	TGCGCCAGCAGCAGAACCGGGAGCAACACCGGGGAGCTGTTTTTT	CASSRTGSNTGELFF
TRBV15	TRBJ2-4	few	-	TGTGCCACCAGCAGAGGAGGGGAAATAGGCCTTCAGTACTTC	CATSRGGEIGLQYF
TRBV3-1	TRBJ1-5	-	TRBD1	TGTGCCAGCAGCCAAGGACAGGGTTCGCCCCAGCATTTT	CASSQGQGSPQHF
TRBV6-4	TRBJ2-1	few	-	TGTGCCAGCAGTGACTCTGAGCGCGATGAGCAGTTCTTC	CASSDSERDEQFF
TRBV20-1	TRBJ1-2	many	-	TGCAGTGCTAGAACCGGGCCAGTAGCGCTACGGGGCTACACCTTC	CSARTGPVALRGYTF
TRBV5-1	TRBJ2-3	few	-	TGCGCCAGCAGCGCAGTGGGGCCTACTAGCACAGATACGCAGTATTTT	CASSAVGPTSTDTQYF
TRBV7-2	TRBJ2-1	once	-	TGTGCCAGCAGCGCTCGGACTTCCTCTGACAATGAGCAGTTCTTC	CASSARTSSDNEQFF
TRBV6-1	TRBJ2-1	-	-	TGTGCCAGCAGTGAGAGAGCGGGCACCTACAATGAGCAGTTCTTC	CASSERAGTYNEQFF
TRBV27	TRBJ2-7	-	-	TGTGCCAGCAGTTCCCGCATCTTAGACAGGTTCTCCTACGAGCAGTACTTC	CASSSRILDRFSYEQYF
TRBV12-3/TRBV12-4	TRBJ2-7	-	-	TGTGCCAGCAGTTTTAGTTGGGTTTCGGGGTCCGAGCAGTACTTC	CASSFSWVSGSEQYF
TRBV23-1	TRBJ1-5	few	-	TGCGCCAGCAGTCACTCAATATTGGTCCTGAAGCCCCAGCATTTT	CASSHSILVLKPQHF
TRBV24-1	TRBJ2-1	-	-	TGTGCCACCAGTGACCCCCTTGCTGACAGAAATGAGCAGTTCTTC	CATSDPLADRNEQFF
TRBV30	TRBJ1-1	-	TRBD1	TGTGCCTGGACCTTGGACAGGTTGAACACTGAAGCTTTCTTT	CAWTLDRLNTEAFF
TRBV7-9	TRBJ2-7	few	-	TGTGCCAGCAGCTTAGCGGATAGTGGCGAGCAGTACTTC	CASSLADSGEQYF
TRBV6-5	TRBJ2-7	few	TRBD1	TGTGCCAGCAGTTCATACCGGGACAGGGGCTACGAGCAGTACTTC	CASSSYRDRGYEQYF
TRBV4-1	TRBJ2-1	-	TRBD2	TGCGCCAGCAGCCATGGGGGTCTAGCGGGGGGGCCTTCTTTATCCTACAATGAGCAGTTCTTC	CASSHGGLAGGPSLSYNEQFF
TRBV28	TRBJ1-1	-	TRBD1	TGTGCCAGCAGTTTACCTGGGACAGGGGGGACTGAAGCTTTCTTT	CASSLPGTGGTEAFF
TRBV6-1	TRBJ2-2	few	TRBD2	TGTGCCAGCAGGGGGACTAGTATCGGGGAGCTGTTTTTT	CASRGTSIGELFF
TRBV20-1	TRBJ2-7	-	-	TGCAGTGCTAGAGAAGGCAGGGGAAGTGCCTACGAGCAGTACTTC	CSAREGRGSAYEQYF
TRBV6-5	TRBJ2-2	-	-	TGTGCCTCAGGGAGGACCGGGGAGCTGTTTTTT	CASGRTGELFF
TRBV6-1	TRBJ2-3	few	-	TGTGCCAGCAGCCTACAGGAACCTAGCACAGATACGCAGTATTTT	CASSLQEPSTDTQYF
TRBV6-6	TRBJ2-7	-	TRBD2	TGTGCCAGCAAGCTAGCGGGAGTGGACGAGCAGTACTTC	CASKLAGVDEQYF
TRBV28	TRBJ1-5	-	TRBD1	TGTGCCAGCAGTTGGTTGGGACAGGGCCGACAGCCCCAGCATTTT	CASSWLGQGRQPQHF
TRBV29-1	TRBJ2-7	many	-	TGCAGCGTTGTAGTCGTGGCACCCTACGAGCAGTACTTC	CSVVVVAPYEQYF
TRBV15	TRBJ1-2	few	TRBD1	TGTGCCACCAGCAGATTTCGGACAGGAAATAACTATGGCTACACCTTC	CATSRFRTGNNYGYTF
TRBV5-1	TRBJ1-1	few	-	TGCGCCAGCAGCAGGTGGGACACTGAAGCTTTCTTT	CASSRWDTEAFF
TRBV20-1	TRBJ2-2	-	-	TGCAGTGCTAGCGCATGGGGCAGGCCGAACACCGGGGAGCTGTTTTTT	CSASAWGRPNTGELFF
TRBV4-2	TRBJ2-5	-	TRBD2	TGTGCCAGCAGCCTGGGGGGAACGGGAGGATTGGGTGAGACCCAGTACTTC	CASSLGGTGGLGETQYF
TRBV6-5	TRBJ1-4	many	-	TGTGCCAGCGGTAGATCTAATGAAAAACTGTTTTTT	CASGRSNEKLFF
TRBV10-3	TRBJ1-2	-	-	TGTGCCATCAGTGAGCTGGGTTATGGCTACACCTTC	CAISELGYGYTF
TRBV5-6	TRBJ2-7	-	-	TGTGCCAGCAGCTTGGGGGAGACAGAGCCCTACGAGCAGTACTTC	CASSLGETEPYEQYF
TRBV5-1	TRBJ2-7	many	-	TGCGCCAGCAGCACTACAGGTTTCTCCTACGAGCAGTACTTC	CASSTTGFSYEQYF
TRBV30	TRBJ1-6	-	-	TGTGCCTGGAGTGCGGCATTCCAGGGCAATTCACCCCTCCACTTT	CAWSAAFQGNSPLHF
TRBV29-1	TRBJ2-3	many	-	TGCAGCGGCACGGGGACAGATACGCAGTATTTT	CSGTGTDTQYF
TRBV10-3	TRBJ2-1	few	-	TGTGCCATCAGAACAGCCCATGAGCAGTTCTTC	CAIRTAHEQFF